This T cell receptor (beta chain) was sequenced for a study of T cells in localized non-small cell lung cancer. Study observations and caveats: Analysis by sequencing included only one tumor region, so heterogeneity remains possible. Higher adjacent-lung clonality was associated with shorter survival. The highest T cell clonality was in uninvolved adjacent lung, above tumor. A median roughly 57 of the top 100 tumor clones appeared in adjacent lung.

Measured with immunoSEQ multiplex PCR; TCRdb has only the in-frame clones, and not every one. This table holds 20,000 to 25,000 clones, 89% found once. Points on this clone: Antigen specificity is unknown.

Looked up from germline, CDR1 is ENHRY and CDR2 is SYGVKD. The trim removed 0 bases at V and 2 bases at J, leaving 5 bases unmatched. The length of the CDR3 is 17 residues. V is TRBV10-3 and J is TRBJ2-3; 10 positions agree with TRBD2. The sequence derives from a man between 40 and 70 years old with stage I squamous cell lung carcinoma. Sample: peripheral blood, taken before any cancer treatment. CDR3 in amino acids: CAISESLLAGDTDTQYF. For the CDR3, the DNA is TGTGCCATCAGTGAGTCCCTTCTAGCGGGGGACACAGATACGCAGTATTTT.